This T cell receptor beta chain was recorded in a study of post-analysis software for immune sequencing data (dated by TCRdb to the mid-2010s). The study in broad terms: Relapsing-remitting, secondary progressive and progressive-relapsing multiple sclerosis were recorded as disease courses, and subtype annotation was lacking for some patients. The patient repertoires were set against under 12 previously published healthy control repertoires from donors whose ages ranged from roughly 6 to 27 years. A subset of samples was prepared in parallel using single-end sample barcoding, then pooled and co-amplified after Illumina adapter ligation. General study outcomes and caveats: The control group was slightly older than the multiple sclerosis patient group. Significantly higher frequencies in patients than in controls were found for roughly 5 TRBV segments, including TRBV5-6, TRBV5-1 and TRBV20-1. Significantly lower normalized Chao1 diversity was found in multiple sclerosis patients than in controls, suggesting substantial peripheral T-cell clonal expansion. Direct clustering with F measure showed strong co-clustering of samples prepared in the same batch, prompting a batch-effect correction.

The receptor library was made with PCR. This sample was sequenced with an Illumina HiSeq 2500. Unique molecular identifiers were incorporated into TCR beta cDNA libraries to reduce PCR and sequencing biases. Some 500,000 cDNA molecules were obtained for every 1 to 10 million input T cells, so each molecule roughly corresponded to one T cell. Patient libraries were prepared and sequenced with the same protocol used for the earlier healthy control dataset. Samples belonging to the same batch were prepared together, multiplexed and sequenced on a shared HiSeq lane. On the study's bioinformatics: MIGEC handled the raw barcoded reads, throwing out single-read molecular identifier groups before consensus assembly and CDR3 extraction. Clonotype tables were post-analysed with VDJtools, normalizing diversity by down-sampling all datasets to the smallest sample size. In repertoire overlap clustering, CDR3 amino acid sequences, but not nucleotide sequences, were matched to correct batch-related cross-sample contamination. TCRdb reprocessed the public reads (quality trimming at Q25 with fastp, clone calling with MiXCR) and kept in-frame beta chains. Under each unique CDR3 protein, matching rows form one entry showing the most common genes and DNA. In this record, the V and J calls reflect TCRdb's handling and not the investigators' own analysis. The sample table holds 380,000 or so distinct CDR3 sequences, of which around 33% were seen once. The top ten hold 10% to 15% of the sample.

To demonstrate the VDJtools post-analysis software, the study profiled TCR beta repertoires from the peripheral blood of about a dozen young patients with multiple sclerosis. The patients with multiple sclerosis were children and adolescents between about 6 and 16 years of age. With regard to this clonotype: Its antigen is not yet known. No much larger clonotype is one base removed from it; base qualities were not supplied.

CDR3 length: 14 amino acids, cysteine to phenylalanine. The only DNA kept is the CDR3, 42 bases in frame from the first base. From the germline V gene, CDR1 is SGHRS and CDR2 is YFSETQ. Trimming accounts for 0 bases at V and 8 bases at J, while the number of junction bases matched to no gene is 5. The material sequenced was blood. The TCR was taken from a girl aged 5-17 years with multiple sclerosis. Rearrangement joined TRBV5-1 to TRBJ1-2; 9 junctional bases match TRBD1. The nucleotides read TGCGCCAGCAGCTTGGGGGACAGGGTGCAAGGCTACACCTTC. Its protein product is CASSLGDRVQGYTF.